Below are 14 T cell receptor beta chains sequenced from a single sample in a study of Graves' ophthalmopathy and Graves' hyperthyroidism. The study amplified TCR beta CDR3 regions using RNA transcripts. Second-round multiplex PCR came after first-round RT-PCR with HTBI primers. TCRdb called the multiplex PCR reads again in MiXCR, with one record for every CDR3 protein. Of about 210,000 distinct CDR3 sequences in the sample, just under 30% were seen once. The source material was peripheral blood. The receptors originated from a man aged 50-59 years with Graves' ophthalmopathy.

The rearrangement uses TRBV4-2 and TRBJ1-1; 8 bases are shared with TRBD1. CDR1 and CDR2 (germline): LGHNA, YNFKEQ. The CDR3 has 15 amino acids. Trimming cost V 1 base and J 5 bases; bases outside gene matches: 6. As DNA, the CDR3 is TGTGCCAGCAGCCAAGGGCAGGGGGCTGATACTGAAGCTTTCTTT. It is translated as CASSQGQGADTEAFF.

This clonotype has just a few counts. In DNA, the CDR3 is TGTGCCAGCAGTTACTTAGAGGGGGACGGTGAAGCTTTCTTT. Translated: CASSYLEGDGEAFF. The V call is TRBV6-5, the J call TRBJ1-1; a weak D match, TRBD1 (6 bases). CDR1 is MNHEY and CDR2 is SVGAGI in the germline V gene. The ends were cut back, 1 base at V and 7 bases at J, with 13 bases in the middle. This CDR3 region has 14 residues.

This clonotype has a count of ten or more. The chain couples TRBV6-2 or TRBV6-3 to TRBJ2-7; D is undetermined. The CDR3 contains 17 residues. The germline CDR1 and CDR2 sequences are MNHEY and SVGEGT. Trimming pared 0 bases from V and 5 bases from J, leaving 20 bases between. This CDR3 reads CASSYSPGILKWDEQYF. DNA for the CDR3: TGTGCCAGCAGTTACTCACCCGGAATCCTCAAATGGGACGAGCAGTACTTC.

This clonotype has only one observation. The chain joins TRBV12-3 or TRBV12-4 to TRBJ1-1; D gene uncertain. This CDR3 spans 12 amino acids. Trimming stripped 3 bases from V and 9 bases from J, with 11 bases between. The CDR3 DNA reads as TGTGCCAGCAGTTTGGGCCGAGATCAAGCTTTCTTT. Translated: CASSLGRDQAFF.

This clonotype was picked up one time. The J gene is TRBJ1-3, the V gene TRBV6-1, with D possibly matching TRBD1 (6 bases). The germline V gene encodes CDR1 MNHNS and CDR2 SASEGT. Trimming took off 5 bases at V and 0 bases at J, with 8 bases between the two ends. The CDR3 contains 14 residues. CDR3 region: CASSRDISGNTIYF. In DNA form, the CDR3 reads TGTGCCAGCAGTCGGGACATCTCTGGAAACACCATATATTTT.

This clonotype was counted ten times or more. The chain combines TRBV5-1 with TRBJ2-7; D call uncertain. The CDR3 contains 12 residues. Germline lookup yields CDR1 SGHRS and CDR2 YFSETQ. V lost 0 bases and J 5 bases, leaving 6 bases between the germline ends. In DNA, the CDR3 is TGCGCCAGCAGCTTGGTGTCAGACGAGCAGTACTTC. Encoded protein: CASSLVSDEQYF. Together with reference TRBV5-1 and TRBJ2-7, the CDR3 gives the full variable domain: KAGVTQTPRYLIKTRGQQVTLSCSPISGHRSVSWYQQTPGQGLQFLFEYFSETQRNKGNFPGRFSGRQFSNSRSEMNVSTLELGDSALYLCASSLVSDEQYFGPGTRLTVT.

The chain employs TRBV29-1 and TRBJ2-2; D gene unclear. Trimming shortened V by 7 bases and J by 6 bases, and 24 bases separated the two germline ends. Germline CDR1 is SQVTM and CDR2 is ANQGSEA. The CDR3 extends over 16 amino acids. CDR3: CSAILLAAVDSGELFF. The CDR3 coding sequence is TGCAGCGCCATCTTACTGGCGGCCGTTGACTCCGGGGAGCTGTTTTTT.

This clonotype was found many times. The chain combines TRBV28 with TRBJ2-7; TRBD2 aligns across 11 bases. CDR1 is MDHEN and CDR2 is SYDVKM in the germline V gene. The J segment lost 4 bases and the V segment lost 3 bases, leaving 20 bases of the junction unmatched. The CDR3 runs to 20 residues. In DNA form, the CDR3 reads TGTGCCAGCAGTTTTCTCGTCCCAATCACTAGCGGGAGACCAGGATACGAGCAGTACTTC. Translation gives CASSFLVPITSGRPGYEQYF.

In this sample, this clonotype turned up many times. A much bigger clone sits one base away, suggesting this may be a read error. The V and J genes are TRBV19 and TRBJ1-2; 7 bases agree with TRBD1. Germline V gene lookup returns CDR1 LNHDA and CDR2 SQIVND (reference sequence). Trimming removed 6 bases from V and 4 bases from J; junction bases left unmatched: 8. CDR3 size: 14 residues. DNA for the CDR3: TGTGCCAGTAGGAAGGGGGCTCCTAGCTATGGCTACACCTTC. Protein sequence: CASRKGAPSYGYTF. Supplemented by reference TRBV19 and TRBJ1-2, the full variable domain reads DGGITQSPKYLFRKEGQNVTLSCEQNLNHDAMYWYRQDPGQGLRLIYYSQIVNDFQKGDIAEGYSVSREKKESFPLTVTSAQKNPTAFYLCASRKGAPSYGYTFGSGTRLTVV.

This clonotype came up many times. CDR3 sequence (DNA): TGTGCCAGCAGCTTAGGGACAGGGGTAATCGACGAGCAGTACTTC. Encoded protein: CASSLGTGVIDEQYF. The rearrangement joins TRBV7-3 to TRBJ2-7, with TRBD1 identical over 10 bases. After removal of 2 bases from V and 5 bases from J, the junction contained 6 bases not matched to a gene. In germline, CDR1 is SGHTA, CDR2 FQGTGA. CDR3 size: 15 residues.

This clonotype was counted many times. The gene calls are TRBV19 and TRBJ1-5; 7 nucleotides match TRBD1. This CDR3 comprises 15 residues. V was pared by 2 bases and J by 7 bases, with 8 bases of the junction left unmatched. Germline V gene lookup returns CDR1 LNHDA and CDR2 SQIVND (reference sequence). The CDR3 protein is CASSINDRAWQPQHF. For the CDR3, the DNA is TGTGCCAGTAGTATAAACGACAGGGCTTGGCAGCCCCAGCATTTT.

This clonotype was seen more than once but under ten times. V and J are TRBV6-1 and TRBJ2-7; D gene unclear. Germline CDR1 MNHNS, CDR2 SASEGT. CDR3 length: 15 amino acids. V was pared by 4 bases and J by 0 bases, with 13 bases between. The CDR3 reads CASSVETGSSYEQYF. The DNA of the CDR3 is TGTGCCAGCAGTGTAGAGACGGGTAGCTCCTACGAGCAGTACTTC.

In its sample, this clonotype was seen many times. The chain joins TRBV28 to TRBJ2-5; 11 bases align to TRBD2. V trimming: 9 bases; J trimming: 1 base; junction bases outside the gene matches: 4. Germline CDR1 is MDHEN and CDR2 is SYDVKM. The CDR3 sequence is 14 residues long. The CDR3 DNA reads as TGTGCCAGTCTCGGACTAGCGGGCCAAGAGACCCAGTACTTC. Protein sequence: CASLGLAGQETQYF.

Points on this clonotype: A much larger clone is a single base away; this may be a read error. V gene TRBV29-1 combines with J gene TRBJ2-5; D remains ambiguous. The CDR3 consists of 10 residues. Germline loops: CDR1 SQVTM, CDR2 ANQGSEA. V was pared by 8 bases and J by 9 bases, with 13 bases between. The DNA of the CDR3 is TGCAGCTTCTCAAGTGAGGCCCAGTACTTC. Translating it yields CSFSSEAQYF.